These 7 T cell receptor beta chains were sequenced from one sample in a study of T cells in Graves' hyperthyroidism and ophthalmopathy. RNA transcripts were the template for amplifying TCR beta CDR3 regions. The HTBI primer set served for first-round RT-PCR of the TCR CDR3. TCRdb redid the calling of the multiplex PCR reads with MiXCR, one entry per CDR3 protein. The table includes 300,000 to 350,000 distinct CDR3 sequences, 20% to 25% detected once. The specimen sequenced was blood. These receptors were taken from a woman between 50 and 59 years old with Graves' hyperthyroidism.

This clonotype was found many times. For the CDR3, the DNA is TGTGCCAGCAGTGAGGCAGGGGGTTATAACTATGGCTACACCTTC. It translates to CASSEAGGYNYGYTF. The chain couples TRBV27 to TRBJ1-2; 7 bases agree with TRBD1. From germline, CDR1 is MNHEY and CDR2 SMNVEV (reference sequence). The CDR3 has 15 amino acids. V lost 5 bases to trimming and J lost 1 base; unmatched junction nucleotides: 7.

V usage is TRBV11-2 and J usage is TRBJ1-1, with D tentatively TRBD1 (5 bases). The CDR3 runs to 14 residues. V shed 5 bases and J shed 4 bases, with 14 bases lying between them. Looked up from germline, CDR1 is SGHAT and CDR2 is FQNNGV. CDR3 nucleotides: TGTGCCAGCAGCCAAGGGGCTGCCATCACTGAAGCTTTCTTT. Translation: CASSQGAAITEAFF.

The gene calls are TRBV29-1 and TRBJ1-3, with 9 bases matching TRBD1. The germline V gene encodes CDR1 SQVTM and CDR2 ANQGSEA. The CDR3 loop spans 13 amino acids. V shed 2 bases and J 8 bases; nucleotides not matched to a gene: 4. The CDR3: CSVEKGQGDTIYF. CDR3 bases: TGCAGCGTTGAAAAGGGACAGGGAGACACCATATATTTT.

This clonotype appeared many times. This chain uses TRBV18 with TRBJ2-3, with D perhaps TRBD2 (6 bases). Germline values: CDR1 KGHSH, CDR2 LQKENI. This CDR3 has 14 residues. V dropped 6 bases and J dropped 2 bases, with 12 bases sitting between them. In DNA form, the CDR3 reads TGTGCCAGCTCCCCCTCGGGGGACACAGATACGCAGTATTTT. Its protein is CASSPSGDTDTQYF.

This clonotype was observed a few times. The J gene is TRBJ1-6, the V gene TRBV6-1, with D perhaps TRBD1 (6 bases). In germline, CDR1 is MNHNS, CDR2 SASEGT. This CDR3 has 13 amino acids. The V end was cut by 6 bases, the J end by 12 bases, with 15 bases between. Here the CDR3 DNA reads TGTGCCAGCAGCGTACCGGGACAAAGACCCCTCCACTTT. This gives the protein CASSVPGQRPLHF.

This clonotype was picked up many times. The chain has TRBV6-1 and TRBJ2-3; 13 bases are a match to TRBD2. J lost 0 bases, V lost 4 bases, and 1 base had no gene match. The CDR3 extends over 16 amino acids. CDR1 and CDR2 from the germline V gene are MNHNS and SASEGT. CDR3 bases: TGTGCCAGCAGTGCGACTAGCGGGGGGAGCACAGATACGCAGTATTTT. This encodes CASSATSGGSTDTQYF.

This clonotype was found many times. V gene TRBV14 combines with J gene TRBJ2-2; 10 bases fit TRBD2. V shed 1 base, J shed 6 bases, and the junction held 8 bases outside the gene matches. Per the germline V gene, CDR1 is SGHDN and CDR2 is FVKESK. CDR3 length: 17 amino acids. The CDR3 DNA reads TGTGCCAGCAGCCAAGCTATCCGACTAGCGGGCGCCGGGGAGCTGTTTTTT. Protein: CASSQAIRLAGAGELFF.